The 2 T cell receptor beta chains listed next were all sequenced from one sample in a study of control samples from healthy donors and cancer patients. The repertoire was sequenced with immunoSEQ multiplex PCR; TCRdb's copy has only in-frame clones and lacks some. Of 100,000 to 150,000 clones in the sample, approximately 90% are singletons; the top ten hold around 10%. Sequences were obtained from blood. These receptors originate from a man aged 25-45 years in good health.

V is TRBV5-1 and J is TRBJ2-1, with D possibly TRBD2 on 6 matching bases. The CDR3 sequence is 16 residues long. Germline V gene lookup returns CDR1 SGHRS and CDR2 YFSETQ. V lost 2 bases to trimming and J lost 8 bases, with 20 bases between them. CDR3 sequence reads: CASSFRPGRREDEQFF. The CDR3 bases are TGCGCCAGCAGCTTCCGCCCAGGGAGGAGGGAGGATGAGCAGTTCTTC.

This chain links TRBV19 with TRBJ1-2; no firm D call. The germline V gene has CDR1 LNHDA and CDR2 SQIVND (reference sequence). The CDR3 sequence is 14 residues long. V lost 1 base, J lost 2 bases, and 8 bases lay in between. The CDR3 is CASSIAGGNYGYTF. CDR3 in DNA: TGTGCCAGTAGTATAGCGGGTGGAAACTATGGCTACACCTTC.